This T cell receptor (beta chain) was documented in a study of glioma-infiltrating T cells. This clonotype was counted only a few times. What it binds is not known. Amplification of TCR alpha and beta CDR3 regions from RNA used iRepertoire nested multiplex PCR. From the multiplex PCR reads, TCRdb called clonotypes with MiXCR, one entry per CDR3 protein. The data contain some 190,000 distinct CDR3 sequences, over 25% of them seen just once; the ten biggest clones take up 20%. Points from the study as a whole: Non-neoplastic patients had below-expected tissue-blood divergence, while all gliomas exceeded expectation.

This CDR3 region has 17 residues. Germline V gene lookup returns CDR1 KGHDR and CDR2 SFDVKD. V dropped 3 bases and J dropped 0 bases, with 11 bases sitting between them. The chain joins TRBV24-1 to TRBJ2-6, with unresolved D. What was sequenced was glioma tissue, nonneoplastic brain tissue, or PBMCs (not recorded which). The TCR was taken from a human donor with low-grade glioma or glioblastoma, undergoing nonglioma brain surgery, or in good health (not recorded which). The CDR3: CATSDGSPLSGANVLTF. The DNA for the CDR3 is TGTGCCACCAGTGATGGCAGTCCACTCTCTGGGGCCAACGTCCTGACTTTC.